The clone carrying this T cell receptor (beta chain) was found once. Its antigen is not identified. The sample comes from a study of metastatic and nonmetastatic thyroid tumors. Overall study: Comparison of repertoires was carried out across blood and tumor or nodule tissue from malignant and benign thyroid patients.

Study outcomes and limitations: Benign nodules were reported to have significantly lower TCR beta diversity than malignant thyroid tumors, in blood and tumor.

None of the patients had undergone any treatment ahead of thyroid surgery. Study processing details: To classify distant metastasis in papillary thyroid cancer, a model was built from CDR3 differences across clinicopathological groups. MiXCR was used by TCRdb to re-call the PCR reads. The V and J calls here are based on TCRdb, not the publication. The repertoire consists of fewer than 12,000 clones, with roughly 26% occurring once and the leading ten covering 9.8%. This CDR3 comprises 17 residues. The V gene lost 0 bases and the J gene lost 5 bases, with 19 bases spanning the gap. The V gene's germline CDR1 is MGHRA and CDR2 YSYEKL.

The sample was tumor tissue. The V gene is TRBV4-1, the J gene TRBJ2-5; TRBD1 or TRBD2 may be the D gene (5 bases each). The sequence was obtained from a female donor with papillary thyroid cancer or a benign thyroid nodule (not recorded which). Some clones in this sample may be carry-over from other donors' samples. The CDR3 region is CASSQDYLRGVGETQYF. For the CDR3, the DNA is TGCGCCAGCAGCCAAGATTACCTGAGGGGAGTAGGGGAGACCCAGTACTTC.